This TCR beta chain stems from a study of CD8 T cells in ankylosing spondylitis. Comments on this clonotype: Its antigen is unidentified.

The study's findings and limits: Reports say disease-linked clones showed up significantly more in matched ankylosing spondylitis synovial fluid. Roughly eight highly homologous variants made up a TCR beta motif, and this motif appeared characteristic of ankylosing spondylitis blood.

V gave up 6 bases and J gave up 2 bases, with 19 bases separating them. The germline gives CDR1 MDHEN, CDR2 SYDVKM. The CDR3 extends over 16 amino acids. Quantitative 5'-RACE was performed with molecular barcodes, and it yielded the TCR beta libraries. TCRdb reanalysed the 5' RACE reads using MiXCR and keeps one entry per CDR3 protein. The data contain about 240,000 distinct CDR3 sequences, about 24% of them singletons. This chain links TRBV28 with TRBJ1-2; D might be TRBD1 (6 bases). The sample taken for sequencing was blood, either unsorted or a sorted T cell fraction (not recorded which). This clonotype was sampled from a male donor with ankylosing spondylitis or in good health (not recorded which). CDR3 in DNA: TGTGCCAGCAGCCCTAAGGGTGTCAGGGGAAACTATGGCTACACCTTC. Translated, it gives CASSPKGVRGNYGYTF.